The sequence of this TCR beta chain was determined in a study of T cell responses to AZD1222 COVID-19 vaccine. The repertoire was sequenced with immunoSEQ multiplex PCR; TCRdb's copy has only in-frame clones and lacks some. The sample records some 170,000 clones, more than 90% being singletons. The CDR3 contains 16 residues. Germline loops: CDR1 LNHNV, CDR2 YYDKDF (reference sequence). The junction had 6 bases not matched to a gene; V was cut back by 3 bases and J by 1 base. This rearrangement joins TRBV15 to TRBJ2-3; 8 nucleotides agree with TRBD2. Sequencing used peripheral blood, obtained on day 0 of AZD1222 vaccination. This TCR was sampled from an adult in good health. The CDR3 coding sequence is TGTGCCACCAGCAGTACGTGGCGGGAGGGCACAGATACGCAGTATTTT. Its protein product is CATSSTWREGTDTQYF.